This note documents a single T cell receptor beta chain sequence. What it recognizes is unknown. This sample was included in a study of cytomegalovirus exposure and HLA in healthy donors. Overall study results and limits: Within an earlier analysis, most TCR beta V segments proved productive either about 90% or about 30% of the time. The authors listed 164 TCR beta chains as cytomegalovirus-associated.

Germline CDR1 and CDR2: MDHEN and SYDVKM. V shed 6 bases and J 3 bases; nucleotides not matched to a gene: 11. The CDR3 loop spans 16 amino acids. The primer mix had 60 Vbeta and 13 Jbeta primers. Clones were sequenced by immunoSEQ multiplex PCR, and TCRdb holds only the in-frame ones, with some missing. The sample contains 45,000 to 60,000 clones, approximately 77% of which appear only once. The sequencing sample was made of PBMCs. The receptor was isolated from a woman aged 45-65 years in good health and CMV-seronegative. V gene TRBV28 combines with J gene TRBJ2-1; 7 bases are a match to TRBD2. CDR3 DNA: TGTGCCAGCAGGGATAAGGCGGGAGCGGTCTACAATGAGCAGTTCTTC. Protein: CASRDKAGAVYNEQFF.